Following are 5 T cell receptor beta chains from one sample sequenced in a study of T cell changes during pregnancy in multiple sclerosis. Method: immunoSEQ multiplex PCR; TCRdb's copy keeps in-frame clones and lacks some. The profile covers more than 90,000 clones, with under 95% appearing a single time and approximately 1.4% taken by the ten largest. This specimen was peripheral blood, taken in the first trimester of pregnancy. Receptors were obtained from a female donor with multiple sclerosis, enrolled in a pregnancy study.

Note on this clone: The identical CDR3 is also encoded by other nucleotide sequences in the sample. This rearrangement joins TRBV19 to TRBJ2-7; TRBD1 matches 7 bases. The CDR3 runs 15 residues. The V gene end was trimmed by 1 base and the J gene end by 3 bases; junction bases not matched to a gene: 6. Germline V gives CDR1 LNHDA, CDR2 SQIVND (reference sequence). CDR3 amino acids: CASSIGQGSSYEQYF. Written as DNA, the CDR3 is TGTGCCAGTAGTATAGGACAGGGCTCCAGCTACGAGCAGTACTTC.

CDR3 nucleotide sequence: TGTGCCAGCAGACAACGACAGGGGGCTAGCGGGTCTCTCTACGAGCAGTACTTC. Its translation is CASRQRQGASGSLYEQYF. The chain joins TRBV28 to TRBJ2-7; TRBD1 matches 10 bases. CDR1 and CDR2 from the germline V gene are MDHEN and SYDVKM. The J segment lost 3 bases and the V segment lost 6 bases, leaving 17 bases of the junction unmatched. This CDR3 region has 18 residues.

The chain links TRBV18 to TRBJ1-2, with D perhaps matching TRBD1 (5 bases). The germline V and J ends were trimmed by 3 bases and 5 bases, with 10 bases remaining between them. From germline, CDR1 is KGHSH and CDR2 LQKENI. The CDR3 runs to 13 residues. For the CDR3, the DNA is TGTGCCAGCTCACCTGGGCAGGGTTATGGCTACACCTTC. Translation: CASSPGQGYGYTF.

This chain connects TRBV5-8 to TRBJ2-5, with a tentative D call TRBD2 (5 bases). The CDR3 covers 16 residues. The germline V and J ends were trimmed by 5 bases and 5 bases, with 22 bases remaining between them. Germline CDR1 and CDR2: SGHTS and YDEGEE. CDR3 protein: CASSYGSPGILETQYF. CDR3 in DNA: TGTGCCAGCAGTTATGGGAGCCCGGGAATACTGGAGACCCAGTACTTC.

This CDR3 reads CATSRDRGSRNEKLFF. The DNA of the CDR3 is TGTGCCACCAGCAGAGATCGGGGGTCTCGGAATGAAAAACTGTTTTTT. The chain employs TRBV15 and TRBJ1-4; possible D gene TRBD1, 5 bases. Germline values: CDR1 LNHNV, CDR2 YYDKDF (reference sequence). The CDR3 has 16 amino acids. V shed 0 bases and J shed 5 bases, with 13 bases lying between them.